These T cell receptor beta chains were read from a single sample in a study of blood T cell repertoires in COVID-19. Here immunoSEQ multiplex PCR was the method, and the copy in TCRdb shows in-frame clones only, minus some. The table has approximately 120,000 clones, around 85% seen once. The sample comprised peripheral blood. The receptors come from an elderly woman with COVID-19, enrolled during active disease. Both conserved end residues are part of each CDR3. Fields, in order: clone size, V gene, J gene, D gene, CDR3 protein, CDR3 DNA. D genes are given only for firm matches. Size tells how often a clone was seen (once, few, many) or the class of an expanded clone, and some rows leave it out.

-	TRBV11-1	TRBJ2-3	TRBD2	CASSLDGGSADTQYF	TGTGCCAGCAGCTTAGATGGCGGGAGTGCAGATACGCAGTATTTT
-	TRBV11-3	TRBJ2-1	-	CASSLERGGYAYNEQFF	TGTGCCAGCAGCTTAGAAAGGGGCGGATATGCCTACAATGAGCAGTTCTTC
-	TRBV6-5	TRBJ1-1	TRBD1	CASSPTGRGTEAFF	TGTGCCAGCAGTCCGACAGGGCGCGGGACTGAAGCTTTCTTT
-	TRBV7-3	TRBJ1-2	TRBD1	CASSPGQGRGYTF	TGTGCCAGCAGCCCGGGACAGGGACGCGGCTACACCTTC
-	TRBV7-9	TRBJ1-1	-	CASNMGGHTEAFF	TGTGCCAGCAACATGGGCGGGCACACTGAAGCTTTCTTT
few	TRBV9	TRBJ1-6	-	CASSVESGDSPLHF	TGTGCCAGCAGCGTAGAGTCGGGGGATTCACCCCTCCACTTT
-	TRBV19	TRBJ1-4	-	CASSMSEKLFF	TGTGCCAGTAGTATGTCAGAAAAACTGTTTTTT
-	TRBV5-6	TRBJ2-5	TRBD1	CASSLGGQGTETQYF	TGTGCCAGCAGCTTGGGAGGACAGGGTACTGAGACCCAGTACTTC
-	TRBV27	TRBJ2-2	TRBD1	CASSSSPDRAGELFF	TGTGCCAGCAGTTCATCGCCAGACAGGGCCGGGGAGCTGTTTTTT
-	TRBV18	TRBJ1-3	TRBD1	CASSTGAGNTIYF	TGTGCCAGCTCCACAGGGGCTGGAAACACCATATATTTT
-	TRBV7-9	TRBJ2-2	-	CASSTGQANTGELFF	TGTGCCAGCAGCACGGGACAAGCGAACACCGGGGAGCTGTTTTTT
-	TRBV5-1	TRBJ1-1	TRBD1	CASSLPTGKTEAFF	TGCGCCAGCAGCTTACCGACAGGGAAGACTGAAGCTTTCTTT
-	TRBV27	TRBJ2-7	-	CASSYQGPPREEQYF	TGTGCCAGCAGTTACCAGGGGCCGCCTCGGGAAGAGCAGTACTTC
-	TRBV7-2	TRBJ1-2	-	CASSPQGNYGYTF	TGTGCCAGCAGCCCACAGGGTAACTATGGCTACACCTTC
-	TRBV7-9	TRBJ1-2	TRBD1	CASSLGGQGVHYGYTF	TGTGCCAGCAGCTTAGGGGGACAGGGGGTTCACTATGGCTACACCTTC
-	TRBV5-1	TRBJ1-1	-	CASSLASGGFTEAFF	TGCGCCAGCAGCTTGGCCAGCGGGGGGTTCACTGAAGCTTTCTTT
-	TRBV6-5	TRBJ1-2	TRBD1	CASSWDRLYGYTF	TGTGCCAGCAGTTGGGACAGGCTCTATGGCTACACCTTC
-	TRBV4-3	TRBJ2-6	TRBD1	CASSQDVTGFFSGANVLTF	TGCGCCAGCAGCCAAGATGTGACAGGGTTTTTCTCTGGGGCCAACGTCCTGACTTTC
few	TRBV5-6	TRBJ1-4	TRBD1	CASSSRDSNEKLFF	TGTGCCAGCAGCTCCCGGGACAGTAATGAAAAACTGTTTTTT
once	TRBV6-4	TRBJ2-7	TRBD2	CASSGSLARETQGGEQYF	TGTGCCAGCAGTGGGTCACTAGCTCGGGAGACCCAGGGAGGGGAGCAGTACTTC
-	TRBV7-8	TRBJ2-1	TRBD2	CASSSGLAGGGTNELFF	TGTGCCAGCAGCTCGGGACTAGCGGGAGGGGGTACCAATGAGTTGTTCTTC
-	TRBV5-1	TRBJ2-2	-	CASSPRGRNTGELFF	TGCGCCAGCAGCCCCCGCGGCCGGAACACCGGGGAGCTGTTTTTT
-	TRBV2	TRBJ2-3	-	CASSAGGVDTQYF	TGTGCCAGCAGTGCCGGAGGCGTAGATACGCAGTATTTT
once	TRBV19	TRBJ2-7	TRBD1	CASSMASGQSYEQYF	TGTGCCAGTAGTATGGCGTCGGGACAGTCTTACGAGCAGTACTTC
-	TRBV3-1/TRBV3-2	TRBJ1-4	-	CASSFAGAEKLFF	TGTGCCAGCAGCTTCGCTGGGGCGGAAAAACTGTTTTTT
-	TRBV18	TRBJ1-1	-	CASSGNLNTEAFF	TGTGCCAGCTCAGGTAACTTGAACACTGAAGCTTTCTTT
many	TRBV10-1	TRBJ1-2	-	CASSELRRWGLDYGYTF	TGCGCCAGCAGTGAGTTAAGACGATGGGGGCTGGACTATGGCTACACCTTC
-	TRBV6-5	TRBJ1-3	TRBD1	CASSYSGQDSGNTIYF	TGTGCCAGCAGTTACTCGGGACAGGACTCTGGAAACACCATATATTTT
many	TRBV27	TRBJ1-5	TRBD1	CASSSSGTGIRPQHF	TGTGCCAGCAGTTCGTCCGGGACAGGGATCCGACCCCAGCATTTT
-	TRBV29-1	TRBJ2-5	TRBD1	CSVEKVTGVGTQYF	TGCAGCGTTGAGAAGGTTACAGGGGTCGGGACCCAGTACTTC
-	TRBV7-3	TRBJ2-2	TRBD1	CASSFGQGNGELFF	TGTGCCAGCAGCTTTGGACAGGGGAACGGGGAGCTGTTTTTT
-	TRBV6-5	TRBJ1-5	-	CASSPTFAGQPQHF	TGTGCCAGCAGCCCGACATTTGCGGGTCAGCCCCAGCATTTT
-	TRBV4-3	TRBJ1-2	-	CASSQEGRVYGYTF	TGCGCCAGCAGCCAAGAAGGCAGGGTATATGGCTACACCTTC
once	TRBV9	TRBJ2-2	TRBD2	CASSPFTGGPGELFF	TGTGCCAGCAGCCCTTTTACGGGAGGCCCCGGGGAGCTGTTTTTT
-	TRBV24-1	TRBJ1-5	-	CATSDRVNQPQHF	TGTGCCACCAGTGACCGGGTAAATCAGCCCCAGCATTTT
-	TRBV7-9	TRBJ2-1	TRBD2	CASGMAGGPEEQFF	TGTGCCAGCGGGATGGCGGGAGGGCCGGAGGAGCAGTTCTTC
-	TRBV2	TRBJ2-7	-	CAGATLYQGEQYF	TGTGCCGGGGCAACCTTGTATCAGGGGGAGCAGTACTTC
-	TRBV5-1	TRBJ2-1	TRBD2	CASSSGLAGGLYNEQFF	TGCGCCAGCAGCTCCGGACTAGCGGGAGGTCTGTACAATGAGCAGTTCTTC
-	TRBV11-3	TRBJ2-1	-	CASSLDPTANEQFF	TGTGCCAGCAGCTTAGATCCCACAGCAAATGAGCAGTTCTTC
-	TRBV29-1	TRBJ2-1	TRBD2	CSVGLAGGEQFF	TGCAGCGTGGGACTAGCGGGAGGTGAGCAGTTCTTC
-	TRBV5-1	TRBJ2-3	TRBD2	CASSISGSTDTQYF	TGCGCCAGCAGCATTAGCGGGAGTACGGATACGCAGTATTTT
-	TRBV15	TRBJ2-1	TRBD2	CATSRGGGSYNEQFF	TGTGCCACCAGCCGCGGGGGGGGGAGCTACAATGAGCAGTTCTTC
-	TRBV2	TRBJ1-5	TRBD1	CASRPGTAINQPQHF	TGTGCCAGCAGGCCCGGGACAGCAATCAATCAGCCCCAGCATTTT
-	TRBV4-3	TRBJ1-2	-	CASSQDGNTRYGYTF	TGCGCCAGCAGCCAAGATGGCAACACCCGCTATGGCTACACCTTC
-	TRBV6-2/TRBV6-3	TRBJ1-1	TRBD1	CASSYGDRVHFF	TGTGCCAGCAGTTACGGCGACAGGGTGCATTTCTTT
few	TRBV4-1	TRBJ1-5	-	CASSQIQGNQPQHF	TGCGCCAGCAGCCAAATACAGGGTAATCAGCCCCAGCATTTT
-	TRBV5-4	TRBJ1-1	-	CASSVSWGAEAFF	TGTGCCAGCAGCGTATCTTGGGGGGCTGAAGCTTTCTTT
-	TRBV5-4	TRBJ1-2	-	CASSLGGGQPTDGYTF	TGTGCCAGCAGCTTGGGCGGGGGGCAACCAACCGATGGCTACACCTTC
-	TRBV24-1	TRBJ2-5	TRBD1	CATSDPDGQGKRETQYF	TGTGCCACCAGTGATCCTGACGGACAGGGGAAAAGGGAGACCCAGTACTTC
once	TRBV11-2	TRBJ1-1	-	CASSLIGRNTEAFF	TGTGCCAGCAGCTTAATTGGCCGTAACACTGAAGCTTTCTTT
few	TRBV19	TRBJ1-5	TRBD1	CASSMGLMGTAGTYYKQPQHF	TGTGCCAGTAGTATGGGGCTGATGGGGACAGCAGGAACTTATTACAAGCAGCCCCAGCATTTT
once	TRBV27	TRBJ1-6	TRBD1	CASSRGTGDSPLHF	TGTGCCAGCAGCCGCGGGACAGGGGATTCACCCCTCCACTTT
-	TRBV28	TRBJ2-7	-	CASSAGYEQYF	TGTGCCAGCAGTGCCGGTTACGAGCAGTACTTC
-	TRBV7-6	TRBJ2-1	TRBD2	CASKGLAVPGNEQFF	TGTGCCAGCAAGGGACTAGCGGTCCCCGGCAATGAGCAGTTCTTC